Listed here are 20 T cell receptor beta chains from one sample, sequenced in a study of blood T cells in healthy people across ages. Primed by a sample-barcoded 5' primer and a J-beta primer mix, a second PCR proceeded for roughly 7 to 12 cycles. TCRdb reprocessed the 5' RACE reads via MiXCR and lists one record per CDR3 protein. Here the sample spans fewer than 950,000 distinct CDR3 sequences, 40% to 65% being singletons. Input material: blood. The receptors shown here come from an older man in good health.

The CDR3 sequence is CATSRLQETQYF. The CDR3 bases are TGTGCCACCAGCAGATTACAAGAGACCCAGTACTTC. The J gene is TRBJ2-5, the V gene TRBV15; no definite D call. This CDR3 region has 12 residues. Trimming cost V 2 bases and J 2 bases, with 3 bases left between them. Looked up from germline, CDR1 is LNHNV and CDR2 is YYDKDF (reference sequence).

V and J are TRBV7-2 and TRBJ2-3; D not resolved. Trimming removed 3 bases from V and 6 bases from J, with 13 bases in between. CDR1 is SGHTA and CDR2 is FQGNSA in the germline V gene. There are 14 residues in the CDR3. In nucleotides, the CDR3 is TGTGCCAGCAGCTTGGGCCTTGGGATCGATACGCAGTATTTT. Encoded protein: CASSLGLGIDTQYF.

The CDR3 protein is CASSVGHLKETQYF. DNA for the CDR3: TGTGCCAGCAGCGTCGGACACCTGAAAGAGACCCAGTACTTC. J is TRBJ2-5 and V is TRBV9; TRBD1 might be the D (5 bases). The length of the CDR3 is 14 residues. Germline loops: CDR1 SGDLS, CDR2 YYNGEE. V was pared by 2 bases and J by 3 bases, with 11 bases between. The full variable domain, its missing parts supplied by reference TRBV9 and TRBJ2-5, is DSGVTQTPKHLITATGQRVTLRCSPRSGDLSVYWYQQSLDQGLQFLIQYYNGEERAKGNILERFSAQQFPDLHSELNLSSLELGDSALYFCASSVGHLKETQYFGPGTRLLVL.

This clonotype was seen more than once but under ten times. The chain has TRBV7-2 and TRBJ2-7; D is perhaps TRBD2 (5 bases). The CDR3 covers 16 residues. V dropped 5 bases and J dropped 1 base, with 18 bases sitting between them. Germline V gene sequence: CDR1 SGHTA, CDR2 FQGNSA. In DNA, the CDR3 is TGTGCCAGCAGCCGACGAGTGGAGGCCGGATCCTACGAGCAGTACTTC. It yields the protein CASSRRVEAGSYEQYF. The entire variable domain, with the rest obtained from reference TRBV7-2 and TRBJ2-7, is as follows: GAGVSQSPSNKVTEKGKDVELRCDPISGHTALYWYRQSLGQGLEFLIYFQGNSAPDKSGLPSDRFSAERTGGSVSTLTIQRTQQEDSAVYLCASSRRVEAGSYEQYFGPGTRLTVT.

The rearrangement uses TRBV6-5 and TRBJ1-4, with 10 bases identical to TRBD1. Germline V CDR1 and CDR2: MNHEY, SVGAGI. V shed 0 bases, J shed 7 bases, and the junction held 5 bases outside the gene matches. The CDR3 contains 16 residues. The CDR3 coding sequence is TGTGCCAGCAGTTACTCACCGGGACAGGGGAGTGAAAAACTGTTTTTT. This codes for CASSYSPGQGSEKLFF.

The sample holds a few counts of this clonotype. DNA of the CDR3: TGTGCCAGCAGCCCCTTTCGGGGCATAAACTACGAGCAGTACTTC. This encodes CASSPFRGINYEQYF. The chain has TRBV11-2 and TRBJ2-7, with D perhaps matching TRBD1 or TRBD2 (5 bases each). This CDR3 contains 15 residues. Germline CDR1 SGHAT, CDR2 FQNNGV. The V end was cut by 5 bases, the J end by 3 bases, with 17 bases between. Combining the CDR3 with reference TRBV11-2 and TRBJ2-7 gives the whole variable domain EAGVAQSPRYKIIEKRQSVAFWCNPISGHATLYWYQQILGQGPKLLIQFQNNGVVDDSQLPKDRFSAERLKGVDSTLKIQPAKLEDSAVYLCASSPFRGINYEQYFGPGTRLTVT.

The CDR3 here is CASSPSSGGKQETQYF. The CDR3 nucleotides read TGCGCCAGCAGCCCTTCTTCAGGAGGAAAGCAAGAGACCCAGTACTTC. This chain connects TRBV5-1 to TRBJ2-5; tentative D call: TRBD2 (5 bases). Trimming removed 4 bases at V and 2 bases at J, with 18 bases between. Germline V gene lookup returns CDR1 SGHRS and CDR2 YFSETQ. The CDR3 totals 16 residues.

The V and J genes are TRBV3-1 and TRBJ2-5, with D uncertain. From germline, CDR1 is LGHDT and CDR2 YNNKEL (reference sequence). The CDR3 is made up of 13 amino acids. V was shortened by 6 bases and J by 3 bases, with 11 bases between the two germline ends. CDR3 sequence: CASSLRLEETQYF. The CDR3 region has the DNA TGTGCCAGCAGTCTTCGGCTGGAAGAGACCCAGTACTTC.

The J gene is TRBJ2-5, the V gene TRBV28; D uncertain. This CDR3 region has 13 residues. V was clipped by 2 bases and J by 5 bases, with 9 bases between them. CDR1 and CDR2 from the germline V gene are MDHEN and SYDVKM. The CDR3 region is CASSLPRRETQYF. CDR3 coding DNA: TGTGCCAGCAGTTTACCCAGACGGGAGACCCAGTACTTC.

The chain combines TRBV7-9 with TRBJ2-7, with D perhaps TRBD1 (7 bases). The CDR3 loop spans 15 amino acids. V was trimmed by 2 bases and J by 5 bases, leaving 16 bases between them. CDR1 SEHNR and CDR2 FQNEAQ come from the germline V gene (reference sequence). CDR3 DNA: TGTGCCAGCAGCTTAAAAGGGGGCGGGAACGACGAGCAGTACTTC. It yields the protein CASSLKGGGNDEQYF.

The rearrangement joins TRBV2 to TRBJ2-7, with D unclear. CDR3 length: 14 amino acids. Germline assignment: CDR1 SNHLY and CDR2 FYNNEI. The V end lost 4 bases, the J end lost 2 bases, and 12 bases lay between the germline ends. The chain's CDR3 is CASSAADRTYEQYF. The CDR3 DNA sequence: TGTGCCAGCAGTGCTGCCGACCGTACCTACGAGCAGTACTTC.

V is TRBV18 and J is TRBJ2-5; perhaps TRBD1 as D (6 bases). The end of the DNA is better explained by TRBJ2-7, so the J call may be wrong. Germline V gene data show CDR1 as KGHSH and CDR2 as LQKENI. The CDR3 is 18 residues long. CDR3 residues: CASSRLETGSSSPSEQYF. The CDR3 DNA reads TGTGCCAGCTCTCGTCTGGAAACAGGGTCTTCAAGCCCGAGCGAGCAGTACTTC.

The V and J genes are TRBV20-1 and TRBJ2-7, with 7 nucleotides matching TRBD2. Germline-derived CDR1 and CDR2 are DFQATT and SNEGSKA (reference sequence). The CDR3 contains 14 residues. With V trimmed by 5 bases and J by 3 bases, 10 bases remained unmatched. The CDR3 DNA is TGCAGTGCTCAGTATACCGGGACTAACTACGAGCAGTACTTC. Translation gives CSAQYTGTNYEQYF.

This clonotype was found a few times. V and J are TRBV20-1 and TRBJ1-2; possible D gene TRBD1, 6 bases. Germline CDR1 and CDR2: DFQATT and SNEGSKA (reference sequence). V was trimmed by 3 bases and J by 7 bases, leaving 15 bases between them. This CDR3 spans 13 amino acids. The CDR3 nucleotides are TGCAGTGCTAGTATGGGGGCGGCGGGTGGCTACACCTTC. Protein: CSASMGAAGGYTF.

The chain employs TRBV4-2 and TRBJ2-7, with 12 bases aligning to TRBD2. V gave up 5 bases and J gave up 7 bases; unmatched junction bases: 12. The CDR3 is made up of 16 amino acids. Germline CDR1 and CDR2: LGHNA and YNFKEQ. CDR3 nucleotide sequence: TGTGCCAGCAGCTTCCAGACTAGCGGGAGCCACAATGAGCAGTACTTC. This codes for CASSFQTSGSHNEQYF.

The table lists this clonotype with a count of one. The rearrangement uses TRBV12-3 or TRBV12-4 and TRBJ2-2, with D perhaps TRBD1 (6 bases). With 4 bases removed from V and 3 bases from J, the gap between germline ends came to 12 bases. This CDR3 has 15 amino acids. The CDR3 sequence: CASSYPGVDTGELFF. CDR3 nucleotide sequence: TGTGCCAGCAGTTACCCAGGGGTGGACACCGGGGAGCTGTTTTTT.

This clonotype was found a few times. This sequence joins TRBV5-1 and TRBJ2-1, with TRBD2 matching over 8 bases. This CDR3 comprises 15 residues. Germline V gives CDR1 SGHRS, CDR2 YFSETQ. V shed 4 bases and J 1 base; nucleotides not matched to a gene: 4. In DNA, the CDR3 is TGCGCCAGCAGCGCCGGGGGGGCGTCCTACAATGAGCAGTTCTTC. This codes for CASSAGGASYNEQFF.

This clonotype was found once. J is TRBJ1-1 and V is TRBV29-1; a possible D gene is TRBD1 (6 bases). CDR3 size: 17 residues. Trimming took off 4 bases at V and 6 bases at J, with 27 bases between the two ends. CDR1 and CDR2 from the germline V gene are SQVTM and ANQGSEA. In nucleotides, the CDR3 is TGCAGCGTTGTCCCGGGAGGGGGTATCATCGGCGACCCTGAAGCTTTCTTT. It codes for CSVVPGGGIIGDPEAFF.

The V gene is TRBV10-3, the J gene TRBJ2-1, with D unresolved. V was pared by 0 bases and J by 4 bases, with 7 bases between. The germline V gene has CDR1 ENHRY and CDR2 SYGVKD. The CDR3 runs 14 residues. The CDR3: CAISESTQYNEQFF. In DNA, the CDR3 is TGTGCCATCAGTGAGTCGACACAGTACAATGAGCAGTTCTTC.

This clonotype was observed a handful of times. The rearrangement links TRBV6-5 to TRBJ2-1; D gene ambiguous. CDR1 is MNHEY, CDR2 SVGAGI, per germline. V lost 7 bases, J lost 9 bases, and 7 bases lay in between. CDR3 size: 10 residues. CDR3 coding DNA: TGTGCCAGCAATGCGAGTGAGCAGTTCTTC. Protein product: CASNASEQFF.